Presented here are 15 T cell receptor beta chains from one specimen sequenced in a study of OX40 agonist ivuxolimab in advanced cancers. Repertoires were generated with immunoSEQ multiplex PCR, while TCRdb's copy carries only in-frame clones and drops some. The data hold approximately 92,000 clones, with approximately 80% observed a single time. Sample: CD4+ or CD8+ T cells sorted from blood, taken in a trial of the OX40 agonist ivuxolimab. The receptor source for this set is an adult with an advanced solid tumor such as melanoma, head and neck, liver or kidney cancer.

This clone appeared a single time. The genes are TRBV7-8 and TRBJ2-3, with TRBD1 matching 12 bases. This CDR3 region has 16 residues. Germline V lookup: CDR1 SGHVS, CDR2 FQNEAQ. J was trimmed by 4 bases and V by 5 bases; bases with no gene match: 7. CDR3 residues: CASSLRDRGLADTQYF. The CDR3, as DNA: TGTGCCAGCAGCCTTCGGGACAGGGGGCTGGCAGATACGCAGTATTTT. The full variable domain, in which reference TRBV7-8 and TRBJ2-3 provide the parts outside the CDR3, is GAGVSQSPRYKVAKRGQDVALRCDPISGHVSLFWYQQALGQGPEFLTYFQNEAQLDKSGLPSDRFFAERPEGSVSTLKIQRTQQEDSAVYLCASSLRDRGLADTQYFGPGTRLTVL.

The genes are TRBV6-5 and TRBJ1-1; 7 bases are a match to TRBD1. This CDR3 comprises 14 residues. The V segment lost 6 bases and the J segment 8 bases; nucleotides outside the gene matches: 12. The germline V gene encodes CDR1 MNHEY and CDR2 SVGAGI. The CDR3 bases are TGTGCCAGCAGCCATCGGACAGGCCTGTGGGAAGCTTTCTTT. Translating it yields CASSHRTGLWEAFF.

This chain's CDR3 is CASSRDGSLNTEAFF. CDR3 DNA sequence: TGTGCCAGCAGCAGGGACGGAAGCTTGAACACTGAAGCTTTCTTT. V gene TRBV6-4 combines with J gene TRBJ1-1; tentative D call: TRBD1 (5 bases). The length of the CDR3 is 15 residues. V was trimmed by 6 bases and J by 0 bases, leaving 14 bases between them. Germline CDR1 MRHNA, CDR2 SNTAGT.

The chain couples TRBV6-5 to TRBJ2-2; D is tentatively TRBD1 or TRBD2 (5 bases each). The V gene lost 5 bases and the J gene lost 9 bases, with 16 bases spanning the gap. This CDR3 is 14 amino acids long. Looked up from germline, CDR1 is MNHEY and CDR2 is SVGAGI. CDR3: CASSPPGPSRELFF. The CDR3 bases are TGTGCCAGCAGTCCTCCGGGACCGTCCAGGGAGCTGTTTTTT.

The V gene is TRBV18, the J gene TRBJ1-6; D not certain. This CDR3 is built from 17 residues. Germline assignment: CDR1 KGHSH and CDR2 LQKENI. The germline V and J ends were trimmed by 6 bases and 9 bases, with 24 bases remaining between them. The CDR3 loop is CASSSSISKGSSSPLHF. CDR3 DNA sequence: TGTGCCAGCTCGTCCTCCATCTCGAAGGGCAGTAGTTCACCCCTCCACTTT.

The gene calls are TRBV18 and TRBJ2-3, with TRBD2 matching 7 bases. The CDR3 runs to 19 residues. V trimming: 3 bases; J trimming: 0 bases; junction bases outside the gene matches: 15. CDR1 is KGHSH, CDR2 LQKENI, per germline. DNA of the CDR3: TGTGCCAGCTCACCGGGAATTACGGGAGGCCAGACTAGCACAGATACGCAGTATTTT. It translates to CASSPGITGGQTSTDTQYF.

The gene calls are TRBV12-5 and TRBJ2-1; D call uncertain. Germline V gene lookup returns CDR1 LGHNT and CDR2 FRNRAP. The CDR3 sequence is 16 residues long. The V end lost 0 bases, the J end lost 5 bases, and 14 bases lay between the germline ends. CDR3 in DNA: TGTGCTAGTGGTTTGGTAGAGGTCGGGCCCGACAATGAGCAGTTCTTC. Its protein is CASGLVEVGPDNEQFF.

This chain uses TRBV27 with TRBJ2-2; D is undetermined. Germline CDR1 MNHEY, CDR2 SMNVEV (reference sequence). Trimming removed 0 bases at V and 7 bases at J, with 3 bases between. The CDR3 has 12 residues. The CDR3 region is CASSLSGGELFF. The DNA for the CDR3 is TGTGCCAGCAGTTTATCCGGCGGGGAGCTGTTTTTT.

The gene calls are TRBV7-3 and TRBJ1-1, with unresolved D. Trimming left V 7 bases short and J 2 bases short, with 11 bases between. This CDR3 is 13 amino acids long. Germline CDR1 and CDR2: SGHTA and FQGTGA. CDR3 sequence reads: CASTRAANTEAFF. Written as DNA, the CDR3 is TGTGCCAGCACTCGGGCGGCCAACACTGAAGCTTTCTTT.

J is TRBJ2-1 and V is TRBV4-1, with 8 bases that match TRBD1. The CDR3 extends over 14 amino acids. The J segment lost 6 bases and the V segment lost 4 bases, leaving 5 bases of the junction unmatched. Germline CDR1 is MGHRA and CDR2 is YSYEKL. In DNA, the CDR3 is TGCGCCAGCAGCCCGGGACAGGTAGTCAATGAGCAGTTCTTC. This codes for CASSPGQVVNEQFF.

This chain joins TRBV9 and TRBJ2-2; the D gene is possibly TRBD2 (5 bases). Trimming removed 0 bases at V and 3 bases at J, with 12 bases between. Germline V gene data show CDR1 as SGDLS and CDR2 as YYNGEE. This CDR3 is built from 16 residues. The CDR3 protein is CASSVDPSGYTGELFF. CDR3 nucleotide sequence: TGTGCCAGCAGCGTAGACCCGAGCGGCTACACCGGGGAGCTGTTTTTT.

The chain employs TRBV19 and TRBJ2-1, with D possibly being TRBD2 (6 bases). This CDR3 has 15 amino acids. CDR1 is LNHDA, CDR2 SQIVND, per germline (reference sequence). The germline V and J ends were trimmed by 6 bases and 4 bases, with 16 bases remaining between them. CDR3 protein: CASRFLRGNYNEQFF. Here the CDR3 DNA reads TGTGCCAGTAGGTTCCTACGGGGGAATTACAATGAGCAGTTCTTC. Looking up the rest from reference TRBV19 and TRBJ2-1 gives the full variable domain: DGGITQSPKYLFRKEGQNVTLSCEQNLNHDAMYWYRQDPGQGLRLIYYSQIVNDFQKGDIAEGYSVSREKKESFPLTVTSAQKNPTAFYLCASRFLRGNYNEQFFGPGTRLTVL.

The V call is TRBV10-3, the J call TRBJ1-1; no reliable D call. This CDR3 contains 13 residues. Germline CDR1 reads ENHRY; CDR2 reads SYGVKD. The V end lost 10 bases, the J end lost 1 base, and 13 bases lay between the germline ends. The CDR3 coding sequence is TGTGCCAGCTTCCCACACCAGAACACTGAAGCTTTCTTT. As protein: CASFPHQNTEAFF.

J is TRBJ2-7 and V is TRBV7-9, with 10 nucleotides matching TRBD1. Germline assignment: CDR1 SEHNR and CDR2 FQNEAQ (reference sequence). Germline trimming cut 8 bases from V and 3 bases from J; bases unmatched to any gene: 4. The CDR3 loop spans 13 amino acids. The CDR3 nucleotides read TGTGCCAGCTGCTGGACAGGGGGCTACGAGCAGTACTTC. Amino acids: CASCWTGGYEQYF.

The chain has TRBV7-2 and TRBJ2-3; D is unresolved. V was trimmed by 3 bases and J by 6 bases, leaving 10 bases between them. Per the germline V gene, CDR1 is SGHTA and CDR2 is FQGNSA. CDR3 length: 13 residues. CDR3 residues: CASSFRASDTQYF. Here the CDR3 DNA reads TGTGCCAGCAGCTTTCGAGCCTCGGATACGCAGTATTTT.